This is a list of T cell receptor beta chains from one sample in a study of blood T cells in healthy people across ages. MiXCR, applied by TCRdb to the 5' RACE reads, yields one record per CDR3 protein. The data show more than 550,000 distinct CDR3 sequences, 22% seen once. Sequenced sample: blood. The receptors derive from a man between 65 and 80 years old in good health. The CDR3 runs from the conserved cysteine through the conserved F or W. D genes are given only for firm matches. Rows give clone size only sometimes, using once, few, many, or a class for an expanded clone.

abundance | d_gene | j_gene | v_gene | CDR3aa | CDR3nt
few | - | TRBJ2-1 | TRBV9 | CASSVGPSLGNEQFF | TGTGCCAGCAGCGTAGGCCCTAGTTTAGGCAATGAGCAGTTCTTC
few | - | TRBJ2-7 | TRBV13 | CASSLYRSYEQYF | TGTGCCAGCAGCTTATACCGGAGCTACGAGCAGTACTTC
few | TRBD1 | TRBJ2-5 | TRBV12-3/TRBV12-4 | CASSGDRVGSETQYF | TGTGCCAGCAGTGGGGACAGGGTCGGGTCAGAGACCCAGTACTTC
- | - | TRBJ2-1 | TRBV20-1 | CSAPPHGSSEQFF | TGCAGTGCTCCCCCTCATGGGAGTAGCGAGCAGTTCTTC
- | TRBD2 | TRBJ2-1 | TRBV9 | CASSAFSGETYNEQFF | TGTGCCAGCAGCGCATTTAGCGGGGAGACCTACAATGAGCAGTTCTTC
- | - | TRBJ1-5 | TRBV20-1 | CSARDQPLSNQPQHF | TGCAGTGCTAGAGACCAGCCCCTTAGCAATCAGCCCCAGCATTTT
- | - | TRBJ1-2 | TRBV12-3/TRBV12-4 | CASKYSNYGYTF | TGTGCCAGCAAGTATTCTAACTATGGCTACACCTTC
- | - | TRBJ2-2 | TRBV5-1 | CASSPQGLSGELFF | TGCGCCAGCAGCCCCCAGGGTCTTTCCGGGGAGCTGTTTTTT
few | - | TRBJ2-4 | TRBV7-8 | CATSLTRAKNIQYF | TGTGCCACCAGCCTCACCCGGGCCAAAAACATTCAGTACTTC
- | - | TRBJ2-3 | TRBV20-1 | CSAQMRPDTQYF | TGCAGTGCTCAGATGCGGCCAGATACGCAGTATTTT
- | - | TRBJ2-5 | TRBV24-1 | CATSGSDRHQETQYF | TGTGCCACCAGTGGTTCGGACCGACACCAAGAGACCCAGTACTTC